This T cell receptor beta chain was captured in a study of post-analysis software for immune sequencing data. This CDR3 spans 13 amino acids. The V gene's germline CDR1 is SGHRS and CDR2 YFSETQ. Trimming took off 10 bases at V and 5 bases at J, with 16 bases between the two ends. The library was made from cDNA and included unique molecular identifiers. T cells numbering about 0.9 to 10 million yielded cDNA molecules that totaled some 500,000. TCRdb used MiXCR to reprocess the PCR reads, holding one entry per CDR3 protein. The data hold approximately 730,000 distinct CDR3 sequences, with roughly 50% observed a single time. A word on this clonotype: The antigen remains undetermined.

Whole-study results and caveats: Samples made in the same batch grouped tightly together by F measure. TRBV5-6, TRBV5-1 and TRBV20-1 belonged to a set of about five TRBV segments that were more frequent in patients than controls. Multiple sclerosis was associated with a significant reduction in normalized Chao1 diversity relative to controls.

Sequencing was done on a sample of blood. The clonotype was recovered from a girl aged 5-17 years with multiple sclerosis. The chain has TRBV5-1 and TRBJ2-1, with D uncertain. CDR3 in amino acids: CASTGGRNNEQFF. The DNA of the CDR3 is TGCGCCTCAACGGGTGGGCGAAACAATGAGCAGTTCTTC.